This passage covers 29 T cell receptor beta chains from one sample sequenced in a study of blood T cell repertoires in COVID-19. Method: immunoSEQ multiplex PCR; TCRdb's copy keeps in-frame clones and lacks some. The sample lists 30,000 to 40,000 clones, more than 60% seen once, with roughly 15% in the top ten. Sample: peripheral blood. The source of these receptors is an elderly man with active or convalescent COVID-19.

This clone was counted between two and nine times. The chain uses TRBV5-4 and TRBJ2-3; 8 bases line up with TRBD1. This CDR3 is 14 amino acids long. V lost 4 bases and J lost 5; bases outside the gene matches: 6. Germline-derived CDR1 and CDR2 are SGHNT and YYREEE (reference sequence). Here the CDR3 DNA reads TGTGCCAGCAGCCAGGACAGGGCCGGAGATACGCAGTATTTT. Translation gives CASSQDRAGDTQYF.

CDR3 DNA sequence: TGTGCCAGCAGTTCCCCGACTAGCGGGAGGGGCGAGCAGTACTTC. Protein sequence: CASSSPTSGRGEQYF. V usage is TRBV28 and J usage is TRBJ2-7; TRBD2 agrees at 14 bases. Germline V gene sequence: CDR1 MDHEN, CDR2 SYDVKM. Germline trimming cut 4 bases from V and 6 bases from J; bases unmatched to any gene: 5. CDR3 length: 15 residues.

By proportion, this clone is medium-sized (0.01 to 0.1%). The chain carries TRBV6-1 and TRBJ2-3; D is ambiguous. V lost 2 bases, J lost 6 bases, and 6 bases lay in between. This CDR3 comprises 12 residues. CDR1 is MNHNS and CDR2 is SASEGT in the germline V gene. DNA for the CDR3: TGTGCCAGCAGTGAACACGGGGATACGCAGTATTTT. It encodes CASSEHGDTQYF.

CDR3 DNA sequence: TGTGCCCTCGACAGGGAGGGCAATCAGCCCCAGCATTTT. It codes for CALDREGNQPQHF. This chain links TRBV30 with TRBJ1-5; 7 bases map to TRBD1. Germline lookup yields CDR1 GTSNPN and CDR2 SVGIG (reference sequence). The CDR3 totals 13 residues. Trimming cost V 8 bases and J 2 bases; bases outside gene matches: 6.

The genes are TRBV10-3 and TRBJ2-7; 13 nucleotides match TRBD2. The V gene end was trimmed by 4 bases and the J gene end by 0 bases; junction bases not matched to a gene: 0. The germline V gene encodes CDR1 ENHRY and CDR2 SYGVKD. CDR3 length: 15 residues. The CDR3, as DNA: TGTGCCATCAGTGGGACTAGCGGGGGCTCCTACGAGCAGTACTTC. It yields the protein CAISGTSGGSYEQYF.

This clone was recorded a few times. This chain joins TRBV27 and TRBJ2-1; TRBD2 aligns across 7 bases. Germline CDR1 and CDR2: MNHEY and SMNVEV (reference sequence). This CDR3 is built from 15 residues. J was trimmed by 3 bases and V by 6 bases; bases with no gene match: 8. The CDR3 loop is CASRKTSEGYNEQFF. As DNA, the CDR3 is TGTGCCAGCAGAAAAACTAGCGAGGGCTACAATGAGCAGTTCTTC.

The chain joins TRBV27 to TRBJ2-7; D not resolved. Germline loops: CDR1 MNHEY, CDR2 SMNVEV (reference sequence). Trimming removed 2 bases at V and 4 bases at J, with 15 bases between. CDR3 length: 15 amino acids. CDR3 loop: CASSLKFHSMYEQYF. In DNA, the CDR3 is TGTGCCAGCAGTTTAAAGTTTCACAGTATGTACGAGCAGTACTTC.

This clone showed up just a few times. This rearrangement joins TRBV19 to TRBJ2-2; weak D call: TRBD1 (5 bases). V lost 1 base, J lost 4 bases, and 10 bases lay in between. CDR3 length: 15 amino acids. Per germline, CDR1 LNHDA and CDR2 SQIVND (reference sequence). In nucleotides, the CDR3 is TGTGCCAGTAGTATAGGTTGGACATCCACCGGGGAGCTGTTTTTT. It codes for CASSIGWTSTGELFF.

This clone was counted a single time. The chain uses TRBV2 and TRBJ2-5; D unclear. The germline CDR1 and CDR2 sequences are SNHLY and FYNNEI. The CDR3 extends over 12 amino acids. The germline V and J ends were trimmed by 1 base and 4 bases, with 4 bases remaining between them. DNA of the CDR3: TGTGCCAGCAGTGAAGAGAGAGAGACCCAGTACTTC. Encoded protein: CASSEERETQYF.

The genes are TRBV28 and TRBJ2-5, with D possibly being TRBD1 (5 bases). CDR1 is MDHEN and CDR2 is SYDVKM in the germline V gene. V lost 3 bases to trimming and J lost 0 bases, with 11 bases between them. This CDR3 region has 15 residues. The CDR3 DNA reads TGTGCCAGCAGTTTGGCGACAGAAAACCAAGAGACCCAGTACTTC. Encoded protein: CASSLATENQETQYF.

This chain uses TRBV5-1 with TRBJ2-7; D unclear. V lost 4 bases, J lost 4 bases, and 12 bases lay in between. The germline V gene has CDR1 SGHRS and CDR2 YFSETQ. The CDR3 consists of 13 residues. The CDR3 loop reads CASSPARSYEQYF. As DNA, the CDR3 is TGCGCCAGCAGCCCAGCGAGAAGTTACGAGCAGTACTTC.

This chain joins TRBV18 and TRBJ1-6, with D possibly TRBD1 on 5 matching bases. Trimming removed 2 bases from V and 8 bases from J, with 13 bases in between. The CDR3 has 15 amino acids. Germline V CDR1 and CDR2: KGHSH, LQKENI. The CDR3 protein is CASSPMGLRDSPLHF. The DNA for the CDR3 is TGTGCCAGCTCACCAATGGGGCTTCGGGATTCACCCCTCCACTTT.

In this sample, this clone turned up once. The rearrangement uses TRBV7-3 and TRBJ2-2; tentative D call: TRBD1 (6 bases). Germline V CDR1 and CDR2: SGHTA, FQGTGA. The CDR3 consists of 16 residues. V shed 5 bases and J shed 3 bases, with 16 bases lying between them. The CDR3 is CASSVQGSGYTGELFF. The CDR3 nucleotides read TGTGCCAGCAGCGTTCAGGGGTCTGGATACACCGGGGAGCTGTTTTTT.

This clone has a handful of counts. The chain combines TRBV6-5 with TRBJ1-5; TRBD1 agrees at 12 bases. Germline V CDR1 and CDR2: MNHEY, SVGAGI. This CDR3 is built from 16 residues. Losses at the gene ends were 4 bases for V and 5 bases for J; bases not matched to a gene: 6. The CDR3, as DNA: TGTGCCAGCAGTTCCACCGGGACAGGGGGCGATCAGCCCCAGCATTTT. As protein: CASSSTGTGGDQPQHF.

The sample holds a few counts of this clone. DNA for the CDR3: TGCAGCGGGGCAGTGGGACTAGCGGGACTGGAGACCCAGTACTTC. This translates into CSGAVGLAGLETQYF. V gene TRBV29-1 combines with J gene TRBJ2-5; 13 positions match TRBD2. Germline lookup yields CDR1 SQVTM and CDR2 ANQGSEA. The CDR3 consists of 15 residues. V gave up 7 bases and J gave up 5 bases; unmatched junction bases: 10.

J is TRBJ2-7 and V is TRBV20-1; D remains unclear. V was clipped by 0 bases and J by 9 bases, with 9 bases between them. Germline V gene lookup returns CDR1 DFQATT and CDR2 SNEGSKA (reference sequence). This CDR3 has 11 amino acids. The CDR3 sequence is CSARDPGRQYF. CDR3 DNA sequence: TGCAGTGCTAGAGACCCTGGGCGGCAGTACTTC.

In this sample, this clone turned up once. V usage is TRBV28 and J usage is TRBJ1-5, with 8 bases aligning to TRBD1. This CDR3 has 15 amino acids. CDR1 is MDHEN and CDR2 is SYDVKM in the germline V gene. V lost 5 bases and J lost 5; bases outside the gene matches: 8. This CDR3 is CASSTSGTGYQPQHF. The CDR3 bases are TGTGCCAGCAGTACCTCCGGGACAGGATATCAGCCCCAGCATTTT. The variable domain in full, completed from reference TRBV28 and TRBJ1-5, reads DVKVTQSSRYLVKRTGEKVFLECVQDMDHENMFWYRQDPGLGLRLIYFSYDVKMKEKGDIPEGYSVSREKKERFSLILESASTNQTSMYLCASSTSGTGYQPQHFGDGTRLSIL.

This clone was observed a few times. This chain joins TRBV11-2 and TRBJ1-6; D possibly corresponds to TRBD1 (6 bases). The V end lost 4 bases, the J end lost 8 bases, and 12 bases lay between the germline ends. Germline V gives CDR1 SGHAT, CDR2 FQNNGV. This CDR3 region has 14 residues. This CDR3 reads CASSSHAGDSPLHF. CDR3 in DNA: TGTGCCAGCAGCTCGCACGCAGGGGATTCACCCCTCCACTTT. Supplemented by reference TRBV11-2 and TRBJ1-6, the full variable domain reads EAGVAQSPRYKIIEKRQSVAFWCNPISGHATLYWYQQILGQGPKLLIQFQNNGVVDDSQLPKDRFSAERLKGVDSTLKIQPAKLEDSAVYLCASSSHAGDSPLHFGNGTRLTVT.

The CDR3 spells CASSPGRSDDSDNQPQHF. CDR3 nucleotide sequence: TGCGCCAGCAGTCCCGGGCGCTCAGACGACAGCGACAATCAGCCCCAGCATTTT. V is TRBV23-1 and J is TRBJ1-5; the D gene is possibly TRBD1 (5 bases). TRBV23-1 is given ORF status, its function remaining uncertain. The CDR3 length is 18 residues. Trimming pared 4 bases from V and 3 bases from J, leaving 22 bases between.

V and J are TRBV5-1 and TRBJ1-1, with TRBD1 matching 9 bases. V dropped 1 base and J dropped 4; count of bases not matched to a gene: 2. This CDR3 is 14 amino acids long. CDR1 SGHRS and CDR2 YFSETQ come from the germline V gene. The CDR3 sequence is CASSLTGGGTEAFF. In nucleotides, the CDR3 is TGCGCCAGCAGCTTGACAGGGGGCGGCACTGAAGCTTTCTTT.

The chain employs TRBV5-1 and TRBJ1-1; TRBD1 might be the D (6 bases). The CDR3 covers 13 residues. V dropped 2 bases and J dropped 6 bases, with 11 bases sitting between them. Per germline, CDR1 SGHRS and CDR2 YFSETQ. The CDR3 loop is CASSFWDKAEAFF. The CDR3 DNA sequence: TGCGCCAGCAGCTTCTGGGACAAAGCTGAAGCTTTCTTT.

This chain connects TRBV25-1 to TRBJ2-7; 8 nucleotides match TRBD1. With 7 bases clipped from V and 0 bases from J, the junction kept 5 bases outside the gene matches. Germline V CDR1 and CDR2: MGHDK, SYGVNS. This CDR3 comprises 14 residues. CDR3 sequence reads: CASTKTGDSYEQYF. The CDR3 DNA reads TGTGCCAGCACCAAGACAGGGGACTCCTACGAGCAGTACTTC.

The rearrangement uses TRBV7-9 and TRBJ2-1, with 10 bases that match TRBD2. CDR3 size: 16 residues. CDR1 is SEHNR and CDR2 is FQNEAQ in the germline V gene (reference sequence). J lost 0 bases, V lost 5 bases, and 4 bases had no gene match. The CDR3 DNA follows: TGTGCCAGCAGCGAGACTAGCGGGTACTCCTACAATGAGCAGTTCTTC. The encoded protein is CASSETSGYSYNEQFF.

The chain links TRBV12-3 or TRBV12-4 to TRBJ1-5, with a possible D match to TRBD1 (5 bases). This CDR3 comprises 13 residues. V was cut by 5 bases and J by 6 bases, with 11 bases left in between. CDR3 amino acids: CASSLLRGQPQHF. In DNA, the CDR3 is TGTGCCAGCAGTCTACTAAGGGGTCAGCCCCAGCATTTT.

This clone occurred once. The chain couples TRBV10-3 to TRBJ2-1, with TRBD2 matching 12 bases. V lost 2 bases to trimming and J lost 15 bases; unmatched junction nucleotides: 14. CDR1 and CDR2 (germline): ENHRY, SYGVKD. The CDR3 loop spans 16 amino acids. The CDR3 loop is CAISEAGLAGPSGGFF. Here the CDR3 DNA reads TGTGCCATCAGTGAGGCGGGACTAGCGGGCCCCTCCGGTGGGTTCTTC.

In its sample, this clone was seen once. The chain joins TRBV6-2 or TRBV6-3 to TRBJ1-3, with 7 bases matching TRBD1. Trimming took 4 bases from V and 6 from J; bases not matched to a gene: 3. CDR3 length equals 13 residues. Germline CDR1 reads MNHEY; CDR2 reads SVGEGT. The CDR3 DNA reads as TGTGCCAGCAGTTTCGGGACAGCAAACACCATATATTTT. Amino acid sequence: CASSFGTANTIYF.

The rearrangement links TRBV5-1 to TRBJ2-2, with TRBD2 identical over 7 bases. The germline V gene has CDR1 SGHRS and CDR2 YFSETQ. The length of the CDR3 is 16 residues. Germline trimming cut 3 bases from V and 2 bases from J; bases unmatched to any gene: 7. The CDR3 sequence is CASSSLAGGNTGELFF. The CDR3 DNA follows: TGCGCCAGCAGCTCCTTAGCGGGTGGAAACACCGGGGAGCTGTTTTTT.

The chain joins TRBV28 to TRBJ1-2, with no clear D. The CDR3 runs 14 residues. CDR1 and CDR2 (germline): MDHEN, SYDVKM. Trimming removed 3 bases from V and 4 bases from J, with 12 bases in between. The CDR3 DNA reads TGTGCCAGCAGTTTTCCCGTGGAGACCTATGGCTACACCTTC. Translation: CASSFPVETYGYTF.

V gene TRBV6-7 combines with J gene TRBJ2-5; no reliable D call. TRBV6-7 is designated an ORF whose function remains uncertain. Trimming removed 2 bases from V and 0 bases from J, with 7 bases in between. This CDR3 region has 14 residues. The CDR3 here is CASSYLHNQETQYF. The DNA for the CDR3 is TGTGCCAGCAGTTACCTGCACAACCAAGAGACCCAGTACTTC.